This T cell receptor (beta chain) emerged from a study of blood T cell repertoires in COVID-19. Study-wide context: The origin of the acute and convalescent COVID-19 samples was the United States, Italy and Spain. PBMCs, B-cell-depleted T cells, or T cells were the source of the cDNA or gDNA that made up the material.

Authors' methods: It was from reference gene primer amplification that nucleated cell counts were estimated. Method: immunoSEQ multiplex PCR; TCRdb's copy keeps in-frame clones and lacks some. V and J calls and clone size are given by that table; D and trimming were obtained from the DNA. The sample holds roughly 300,000 clones, under 90% seen once. Trimming cost V 6 bases and J 5 bases, with 11 bases left between them. The CDR3 is 12 amino acids. The germline V gene has CDR1 ENHRY and CDR2 SYGVKD. The TCR originated in a woman aged 55-69 years with active or convalescent COVID-19. V is TRBV10-3 and J is TRBJ2-7, with TRBD1 as a possible D gene (6 bases). The sequenced material came from peripheral blood. The DNA for the CDR3 is TGTGCCATCAGGTACAGGGAAGACGAGCAGTACTTC. This sequence encodes CAIRYREDEQYF.